This T cell receptor beta chain derives from a study of blood T cell repertoires in COVID-19. About the study: COVID-19 samples, acute and convalescent, were from the United States, Italy and Spain.

The V gene's germline CDR1 is PRHDT and CDR2 FYEKMQ (reference sequence). Trimming left V 4 bases short and J 2 bases short, with 6 bases between. The CDR3 consists of 12 residues. Original handling: Amplifying reference gene primers gave estimates of nucleated cell counts. TCRdb keeps only in-frame clones here, not all; method: immunoSEQ multiplex PCR. V, J and clone size reflect that table, while D and trimming were determined from the DNA. The table lists approximately 130,000 clones, roughly three quarters of them singletons. Material: peripheral blood. The TCR sequence derives from a man aged 80 or over with acute or convalescent COVID-19. The chain combines TRBV13 with TRBJ2-7, with no clear D. The CDR3 sequence is CASSSRPYEQYF. CDR3 nucleotide sequence: TGTGCCAGCAGCTCCCGTCCCTACGAGCAGTACTTC.